A single sample gave rise to the 16 T cell receptor beta chains below, sequenced in a study of neurological immune-mediated disorders. MiXCR, applied by TCRdb to the 5' RACE reads, yields one record per CDR3 protein. This table has about 50,000 distinct CDR3 sequences, approximately 4% appearing once. The sequencing sample was made of PBMCs. These receptors came from a man aged 50 or older with multiple sclerosis.

This clonotype was detected a few times. The chain carries TRBV5-1 and TRBJ2-5; 8 bases fit TRBD2. V shed 1 base and J 3 bases; nucleotides not matched to a gene: 2. The CDR3 is made up of 14 amino acids. Germline loops: CDR1 SGHRS, CDR2 YFSETQ. CDR3 region: CASSLIGGEETQYF. Here the CDR3 DNA reads TGCGCCAGCAGCTTGATCGGGGGGGAAGAGACCCAGTACTTC.

This clonotype was detected many times. The rearrangement links TRBV20-1 to TRBJ1-2; tentative D call: TRBD1 (5 bases). Germline loops: CDR1 DFQATT, CDR2 SNEGSKA (reference sequence). V lost 4 bases to trimming and J lost 4 bases, with 22 bases between them. The CDR3 runs 16 residues. The CDR3 spells CSATTPGTPKGYGYTF. For the CDR3, the DNA is TGCAGTGCTACAACCCCCGGGACCCCTAAGGGCTATGGCTACACCTTC.

A word on this clonotype: The conserved closing phenylalanine or tryptophan is absent in this CDR3, likely reflecting a read error. The chain carries TRBV29-1 and TRBJ2-7; no clear D gene. The CDR3 runs 12 residues. The V gene's germline CDR1 is SQVTM and CDR2 ANQGSEA. Trimming removed 5 bases at V and 2 bases at J, with 10 bases between. DNA of the CDR3: TGCAGCGTTTCGGAAAGGGCCTACGAGCAGTACTAC. The encoded protein is CSVSERAYEQYY.

This clonotype showed up just a few times. The CDR3, as DNA: TGCGCCAGCAGCCAAGACGGAGCCTCGGGTGAAAAACTGTTTTTT. Translated: CASSQDGASGEKLFF. V gene TRBV4-1 combines with J gene TRBJ1-4; D ambiguous. The CDR3 loop spans 15 amino acids. Trimming pared 0 bases from V and 7 bases from J, leaving 12 bases between. Germline CDR1 is MGHRA and CDR2 is YSYEKL.

This clonotype was counted between two and nine times. The CDR3 DNA reads TGTGCCAGCAGCCGACAGGGCGCCTACGAGCAGTACTTC. Translated: CASSRQGAYEQYF. The chain is built from TRBV14 and TRBJ2-7, with TRBD1 matching over 7 bases. Germline V gene data show CDR1 as SGHDN and CDR2 as FVKESK. V was clipped by 4 bases and J by 2 bases; unmatched bases: 2. The CDR3 extends over 13 amino acids.

This clonotype was seen at least ten times. V usage is TRBV7-6 and J usage is TRBJ2-1; D may be TRBD1 (6 bases). The germline V gene encodes CDR1 SGHVS and CDR2 FNYEAQ. Trimming cost V 5 bases and J 3 bases, with 11 bases left between them. CDR3 size: 14 residues. In nucleotides, the CDR3 is TGTGCCAGCAGCAGGGACATAAACTACAATGAGCAGTTCTTC. This codes for CASSRDINYNEQFF.

This clonotype was picked up many times. The chain joins TRBV5-1 to TRBJ2-5; 9 bases are a match to TRBD2. Germline V gene data show CDR1 as SGHRS and CDR2 as YFSETQ. V shed 2 bases, J shed 4 bases, and the junction held 0 bases outside the gene matches. This CDR3 comprises 13 residues. The DNA for the CDR3 is TGCGCCAGCAGCTTAGCGGGGGGAGAGACCCAGTACTTC. Its protein is CASSLAGGETQYF.

In its sample, this clonotype was seen many times. The rearrangement uses TRBV29-1 and TRBJ2-3; 10 positions match TRBD2. CDR3 size: 13 residues. J was trimmed by 4 bases and V by 2 bases; bases with no gene match: 0. CDR1 is SQVTM and CDR2 is ANQGSEA in the germline V gene. The CDR3 protein is CSVELAGADTQYF. CDR3 coding DNA: TGCAGCGTTGAACTAGCGGGAGCAGATACGCAGTATTTT.

Many counts were recorded for this clonotype. The chain links TRBV7-3 to TRBJ2-1, with TRBD2 matching 7 bases. This CDR3 comprises 15 residues. J was trimmed by 10 bases and V by 0 bases; bases with no gene match: 9. Germline CDR1 reads SGHTA; CDR2 reads FQGTGA. The CDR3 region is CASSLTAGPLREQFF. The CDR3 nucleotides are TGTGCCAGCAGCTTAACAGCGGGGCCCCTCAGGGAGCAGTTCTTC.

This clonotype was detected ten times or more. The rearrangement links TRBV5-1 to TRBJ2-7; D might be TRBD1 or TRBD2, each matching 5 bases. The CDR3 extends over 17 amino acids. Germline V gives CDR1 SGHRS, CDR2 YFSETQ. The V end lost 6 bases, the J end lost 1 base, and 23 bases lay between the germline ends. CDR3 nucleotides: TGCGCCAGCACTTTTGGACCCGGGGCGCAGGGTTCCTACGAGCAGTACTTC. Protein sequence: CASTFGPGAQGSYEQYF.

Many counts were recorded for this clonotype. CDR3 DNA sequence: TGTGCCAGCAGTCCTTCCAGAAGCACAGATACGCAGTATTTT. Translation gives CASSPSRSTDTQYF. The V and J genes are TRBV12-3 or TRBV12-4 and TRBJ2-3; D is uncertain. The CDR3 is 14 residues long. Trimming left V 5 bases short and J 0 bases short, with 9 bases between.

This clonotype was counted ten times or more. V and J are TRBV12-3 or TRBV12-4 and TRBJ1-4; D unclear. V shed 8 bases and J shed 2 bases, with 12 bases lying between them. The CDR3 runs to 14 residues. DNA of the CDR3: TGTGCCAGCGCCGCACATCATACTAATGAAAAACTGTTTTTT. This gives the protein CASAAHHTNEKLFF.

This clonotype was seen ten or more times. The chain couples TRBV20-1 to TRBJ2-1; TRBD2 matches 7 bases. CDR1 and CDR2 (germline): DFQATT, SNEGSKA (reference sequence). This CDR3 region has 14 residues. Trimming took 4 bases from V and 6 from J; bases not matched to a gene: 9. CDR3 in amino acids: CSAIKPGLVNEQFF. The DNA of the CDR3 is TGCAGTGCTATTAAACCTGGACTAGTCAATGAGCAGTTCTTC.

This clonotype was seen ten or more times. The chain couples TRBV4-1 to TRBJ1-5, with 7 bases fitting TRBD1. Germline assignment: CDR1 MGHRA and CDR2 YSYEKL. The CDR3 loop spans 15 amino acids. V lost 4 bases, J lost 3 bases, and 6 bases stayed unmatched. In DNA form, the CDR3 reads TGCGCCAGCAGCCTACCGGGACAGCTCAATCAGCCCCAGCATTTT. This sequence encodes CASSLPGQLNQPQHF.

Note on this clonotype: This could be a read error, since a much larger clone is one nucleotide away. This chain links TRBV5-1 with TRBJ1-1; perhaps TRBD1 as D (5 bases). Between the trimmed V and J ends, which lost 0 bases and 9 bases, there was a span of 12 bases. CDR1 SGHRS and CDR2 YFSETQ come from the germline V gene. The CDR3 loop spans 13 amino acids. CDR3 region: CASSLEGTVKAFF. CDR3 sequence (DNA): TGCGCCAGCAGCTTGGAAGGGACGGTCAAAGCTTTCTTT. Using reference TRBV5-1 and TRBJ1-1 for the parts outside the CDR3, the full variable domain is KAGVTQTPRYLIKTRGQQVTLSCSPISGHRSVSWYQQTPGQGLQFLFEYFSETQRNKGNFPGRFSGRQFSNSRSEMNVSTLELGDSALYLCASSLEGTVKAFFGQGTRLTVV.

This clonotype was counted at least ten times. The J gene is TRBJ2-1, the V gene TRBV25-1; 9 nucleotides agree with TRBD2. Germline CDR1 is MGHDK and CDR2 is SYGVNS. The length of the CDR3 is 15 residues. V dropped 4 bases and J dropped 7; count of bases not matched to a gene: 8. DNA of the CDR3: TGTGCCAGCAGTGTAGGCGGGAGGGCAAGGAATGAGCAGTTCTTC. As protein: CASSVGGRARNEQFF. Drawing the rest from reference TRBV25-1 and TRBJ2-1, the complete variable domain is EADIYQTPRYLVIGTGKKITLECSQTMGHDKMYWYQQDPGMELHLIHYSYGVNSTEKGDLSSESTVSRIRTEHFPLTLESARPSHTSQYLCASSVGGRARNEQFFGPGTRLTVL.